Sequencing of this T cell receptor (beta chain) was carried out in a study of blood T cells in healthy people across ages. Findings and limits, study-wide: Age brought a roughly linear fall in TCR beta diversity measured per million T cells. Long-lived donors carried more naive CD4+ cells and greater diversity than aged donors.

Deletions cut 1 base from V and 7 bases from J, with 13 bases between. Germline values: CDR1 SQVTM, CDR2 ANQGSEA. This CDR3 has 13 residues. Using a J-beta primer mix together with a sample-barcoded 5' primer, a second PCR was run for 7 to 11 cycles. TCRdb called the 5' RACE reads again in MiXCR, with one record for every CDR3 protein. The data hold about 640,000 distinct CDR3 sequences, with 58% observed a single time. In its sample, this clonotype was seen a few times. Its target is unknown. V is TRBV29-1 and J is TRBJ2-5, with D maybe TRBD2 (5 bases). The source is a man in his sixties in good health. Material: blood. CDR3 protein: CSVEAAGHATQYF. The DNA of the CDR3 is TGCAGCGTTGAAGCGGCGGGTCACGCGACCCAGTACTTC.